Below, 10 T cell receptor beta chains from the same sample are listed, as sequenced in a study of blood T cells in healthy people across ages. Alongside a J-beta primer mix, a sample-barcoded 5' primer served in a second PCR lasting about 7 to 12 cycles. MiXCR was run by TCRdb on the 5' RACE reads, yielding one entry per CDR3 protein. The sample contains 650,000 to 700,000 distinct CDR3 sequences, approximately 29% of which appear only once. Specimen: blood. The origin of the receptors is a woman aged 80 or over in good health.

The V gene is TRBV9, the J gene TRBJ1-1; the match to TRBD1 covers 9 bases. With V trimmed by 3 bases and J by 5 bases, 8 bases remained unmatched. The CDR3 totals 15 residues. Germline V gene lookup returns CDR1 SGDLS and CDR2 YYNGEE. CDR3 region: CASSGRGQGGTEAFF. DNA of the CDR3: TGTGCCAGCAGCGGTAGGGGACAGGGTGGGACTGAAGCTTTCTTT.

Only one count was recorded for this clonotype. A read error may account for a junction end that differs from germline. The chain carries TRBV5-6 and TRBJ2-1; D unresolved. The CDR3 loop spans 11 amino acids. Germline CDR1 is SGHDT and CDR2 is YYEEEE. The CDR3 loop reads CASSLGNERFF. The CDR3 coding sequence is TGTGCCAGCAGCTTGGGGAATGAGCGGTTCTTC. Full variable domain (remainder filled in from reference TRBV5-6 and TRBJ2-1): DAGVTQSPTHLIKTRGQQVTLRCSPKSGHDTVSWYQQALGQGPQFIFQYYEEEERQRGNFPDRFSGHQFPNYSSELNVNALLLGDSALYLCASSLGNERFFGPGTRLTVL.

This clonotype was recorded many times. The chain links TRBV9 to TRBJ2-7, with 9 bases that match TRBD2. J gave up 2 bases and V 0 bases, and 6 bases lay outside the gene matches. The CDR3 is 16 residues long. CDR1 SGDLS and CDR2 YYNGEE come from the germline V gene. CDR3 in DNA: TGTGCCAGCAGCGTAGGAGGCGGGGGGGGGCCCTACGAGCAGTACTTC. The encoded protein is CASSVGGGGGPYEQYF.

In this sample, this clonotype turned up many times. The chain links TRBV12-3 or TRBV12-4 to TRBJ1-5; D uncertain. The CDR3 covers 13 residues. Trimming stripped 7 bases from V and 0 bases from J, with 7 bases between. DNA for the CDR3: TGTGCCAGCACCCGGAGTAGCAATCAGCCCCAGCATTTT. This translates into CASTRSSNQPQHF.

This clonotype was counted only a few times. V usage is TRBV18 and J usage is TRBJ2-1, with 9 bases aligning to TRBD2. CDR3 length: 16 residues. V lost 1 base to trimming and J lost 4 bases; unmatched junction nucleotides: 5. Germline-derived CDR1 and CDR2 are KGHSH and LQKENI. CDR3 protein: CASSPRLAGMYNEQFF. CDR3 DNA: TGTGCCAGCTCACCACGCCTAGCGGGGATGTACAATGAGCAGTTCTTC.

Remarks on this clonotype: The germline gene is not matched at one end of the junction; a read error may be the cause. V usage is TRBV20-1 and J usage is TRBJ2-7; tentatively, D is TRBD1 (6 bases). CDR3 length: 12 residues. CDR1 is DFQATT, CDR2 SNEGSKA, per germline (reference sequence). As DNA, the CDR3 is TGCGGTGCTAGAAGCAGGGGTGGCGAGCAGTACTTC. Translating it yields CGARSRGGEQYF.

This chain uses TRBV7-8 with TRBJ2-1; 9 bases line up with TRBD2. The germline gives CDR1 SGHVS, CDR2 FQNEAQ. The junction had 15 bases not matched to a gene; V was cut back by 6 bases and J by 0 bases. The CDR3 loop spans 19 amino acids. The CDR3: CASSPSQAGGSSSYNEQFF. The CDR3 nucleotides read TGTGCCAGCAGTCCCAGCCAAGCGGGGGGTTCGAGCTCCTACAATGAGCAGTTCTTC. Variable domain in full (rest from reference TRBV7-8 and TRBJ2-1): GAGVSQSPRYKVAKRGQDVALRCDPISGHVSLFWYQQALGQGPEFLTYFQNEAQLDKSGLPSDRFFAERPEGSVSTLKIQRTQQEDSAVYLCASSPSQAGGSSSYNEQFFGPGTRLTVL.

For this clonotype: A single base separates this from a much larger clone, so it may be a read error. V is TRBV28 and J is TRBJ2-7; 10 bases are shared with TRBD2. Germline CDR1 reads MDHEN; CDR2 reads SYDVKM. J gave up 12 bases and V 6 bases, and 20 bases lay outside the gene matches. This CDR3 is 16 amino acids long. The CDR3 DNA is TGTGCCAGCAGATCCCCGGGAGCGGGGGGGCCAGAGACCCTGTACTTC. It encodes CASRSPGAGGPETLYF.

This clonotype appeared a few times. This chain links TRBV27 with TRBJ2-3; perhaps D is TRBD1 or TRBD2 (5 bases each). Germline V gene sequence: CDR1 MNHEY, CDR2 SMNVEV (reference sequence). V lost 8 bases and J lost 2, with 17 bases in between. The CDR3 length is 15 residues. The DNA of the CDR3 is TGTGCCAGCTTTCTCCACTGGGGGACCACAGATACGCAGTATTTT. Protein: CASFLHWGTTDTQYF.

The chain links TRBV28 to TRBJ1-4; 12 positions match TRBD1. The CDR3 has 14 amino acids. From germline, CDR1 is MDHEN and CDR2 SYDVKM. V lost 4 bases to trimming and J lost 11 bases; unmatched junction nucleotides: 5. This CDR3 is CASSCWDRGQKLFF. For the CDR3, the DNA is TGTGCCAGCAGTTGTTGGGACAGGGGGCAGAAACTGTTTTTT.